What follows is one T cell receptor (beta chain) and its context. Germline V CDR1 and CDR2: MGHRA, YSYEKL. The CDR3 loop spans 16 amino acids. Germline trimming cut 4 bases from V and 1 base from J; bases unmatched to any gene: 5. These data belong to a study of blood T cell repertoires in COVID-19. Two negative PCRs, clearance, or symptom resolution had been documented for recovered Cohort 3 donors. Profiled with immunoSEQ multiplex PCR; TCRdb holds only in-frame clones, not every one. The profile shows roughly 260,000 clones, roughly 86% of them singletons. Sequencing was carried out using PBMCs or T cells enriched from blood (not recorded which). The receptor's source is a woman younger than 30 who had recovered from COVID-19. This rearrangement joins TRBV4-1 to TRBJ2-1, with TRBD1 matching 9 bases. The CDR3 loop is CASSLGGQGSYNEQFF. In DNA, the CDR3 is TGCGCCAGCAGCCTAGGGGGACAGGGTTCCTACAATGAGCAGTTCTTC.